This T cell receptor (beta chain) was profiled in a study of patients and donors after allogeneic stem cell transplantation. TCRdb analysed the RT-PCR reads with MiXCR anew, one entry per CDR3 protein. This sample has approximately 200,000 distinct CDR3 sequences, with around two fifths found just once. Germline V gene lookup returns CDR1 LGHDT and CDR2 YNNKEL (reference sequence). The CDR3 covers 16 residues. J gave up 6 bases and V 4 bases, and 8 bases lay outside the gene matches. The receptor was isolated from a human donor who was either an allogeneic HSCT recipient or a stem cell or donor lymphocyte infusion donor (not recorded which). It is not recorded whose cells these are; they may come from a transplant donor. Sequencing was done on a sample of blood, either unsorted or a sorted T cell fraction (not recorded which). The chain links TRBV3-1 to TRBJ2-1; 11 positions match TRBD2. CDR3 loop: CASSPVLAGVVNEQFF. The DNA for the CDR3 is TGTGCCAGCAGCCCCGTACTAGCGGGAGTCGTCAATGAGCAGTTCTTC.